The 2 T cell receptor beta chains given below trace back to one sample, sequenced in a study of CD8+CD57+ T cells in acquired aplastic anemia. CDR3 and TCR beta VDJ profiling relied on a genomic DNA template. TCRdb re-called the reads with MiXCR, one entry per CDR3 protein. The sample contains some 180,000 distinct CDR3 sequences, approximately 46% of which appear only once. Sequences were obtained from sorted CD4+, CD8+, or CD8+CD57+ T cells (not recorded which) from PBMCs. The receptor source for this set is a human donor in good health.

With respect to this clonotype: The conserved final phenylalanine or tryptophan is absent from the CDR3, which likely points to a read error. The V gene is TRBV24-1, the J gene TRBJ2-2; 8 positions agree with TRBD1. V was pared by 6 bases and J by 1 base, with 3 bases of the junction left unmatched. CDR1 is KGHDR, CDR2 SFDVKD, per germline. This CDR3 has 15 residues. Written as DNA, the CDR3 is TGTGCCACCAGTCTAGGACAGGGGAACACCGGGGAGCTGTTTTCT. The encoded protein is CATSLGQGNTGELFS.

This clonotype was seen many times. The V gene is TRBV5-1, the J gene TRBJ2-2, with D perhaps TRBD1 (6 bases). Deletions cut 0 bases from V and 4 bases from J, with 10 bases between. CDR3 size: 15 residues. In germline, CDR1 is SGHRS, CDR2 YFSETQ. CDR3 protein: CASSLEGRGTGELFF. In DNA, the CDR3 is TGCGCCAGCAGCTTGGAGGGCAGGGGCACCGGGGAGCTGTTTTTT. The whole variable domain, remainder taken from reference TRBV5-1 and TRBJ2-2, is KAGVTQTPRYLIKTRGQQVTLSCSPISGHRSVSWYQQTPGQGLQFLFEYFSETQRNKGNFPGRFSGRQFSNSRSEMNVSTLELGDSALYLCASSLEGRGTGELFFGEGSRLTVL.